The 17 T cell receptor beta chains reported below all come from one sample, sequenced in a study of OX40 agonist ivuxolimab in advanced cancers. Generated by immunoSEQ multiplex PCR, the TCRdb table keeps only in-frame clones and is missing some. The table lists around 8,000 clones, roughly 71% of them singletons, with around half in the top ten. The sample was CD4+ or CD8+ T cells sorted from blood, taken in a trial of the OX40 agonist ivuxolimab. The receptors were sampled from an adult with an advanced solid tumor such as melanoma, head and neck, liver or kidney cancer.

The chain uses TRBV21-1 and TRBJ1-6. TRBV21-1 is recorded as a pseudogene. The CDR3 sequence is 13 residues long. DNA of the CDR3: TGTGCCAGGAACCCTATGGGGAATTCACCCCTCCACTTT. This encodes CARNPMGNSPLHF.

This chain's CDR3 is CASSAPVSSPGEQFF. The CDR3 nucleotides are TGTGCCAGCAGTGCCCCTGTATCCTCGCCGGGTGAGCAGTTCTTC. The chain links TRBV13 to TRBJ2-1; D gene ambiguous. Trimming shortened V by 6 bases and J by 9 bases, and 21 bases separated the two germline ends. CDR3 size: 15 residues. Germline CDR1 reads PRHDT; CDR2 reads FYEKMQ (reference sequence).

In DNA form, the CDR3 reads TGTGCCAGCAGCGACAGGGTGCCCACGTCATCCTACAATGAGCAGTTCTTC. Residues: CASSDRVPTSSYNEQFF. The chain recombines TRBV5-5 with TRBJ2-1, with 7 bases identical to TRBD1. Trimming removed 4 bases from V and 1 base from J; junction bases left unmatched: 11. CDR1 is SGHKS, CDR2 YYEKEE, per germline (reference sequence). The CDR3 has 17 amino acids.

The V gene is TRBV20-1, the J gene TRBJ1-2; D is uncertain. CDR3 length equals 11 residues. CDR1 DFQATT and CDR2 SNEGSKA come from the germline V gene (reference sequence). Trimming took off 6 bases at V and 7 bases at J, with 12 bases between the two ends. DNA for the CDR3: TGCAGTGCCCCGGTTGGCCCTGGCTACACCTTC. It encodes CSAPVGPGYTF.

The chain carries TRBV7-9 and TRBJ2-3; D ambiguous. Deletions cut 1 base from V and 4 bases from J, with 6 bases between. The germline V gene has CDR1 SEHNR and CDR2 FQNEAQ (reference sequence). The CDR3 runs to 13 residues. The CDR3 DNA reads TGTGCCAGCAGCTTAGGGCCGGCAGATACGCAGTATTTT. Protein sequence: CASSLGPADTQYF. The full variable domain, its missing parts supplied by reference TRBV7-9 and TRBJ2-3, is DTGVSQNPRHKITKRGQNVTFRCDPISEHNRLYWYRQTLGQGPEFLTYFQNEAQLEKSRLLSDRFSAERPKGSFSTLEIQRTEQGDSAMYLCASSLGPADTQYFGPGTRLTVL.

The chain joins TRBV29-1 to TRBJ2-7; 7 nucleotides align to TRBD1. Germline V gives CDR1 SQVTM, CDR2 ANQGSEA. J gave up 0 bases and V 6 bases, and 5 bases lay outside the gene matches. CDR3 length equals 13 residues. CDR3 protein: CSVLQGPSYEQYF. CDR3 DNA sequence: TGCAGCGTGTTACAGGGGCCCTCCTACGAGCAGTACTTC.

The rearrangement links TRBV5-1 to TRBJ1-2; D may be TRBD1 (6 bases). From germline, CDR1 is SGHRS and CDR2 YFSETQ. The ends were cut back, 4 bases at V and 6 bases at J, with 13 bases in the middle. The CDR3 spans 13 residues. In DNA form, the CDR3 reads TGCGCCAGCAGCATAACAGGGTGGGATGGCTACACCTTC. Translated: CASSITGWDGYTF.

By frequency in the sample, this clone is medium-sized (0.01 to 0.1%). The V and J genes are TRBV7-3 and TRBJ2-6; a possible D gene is TRBD1 (5 bases). Germline CDR1 is SGHTA and CDR2 is FQGTGA. The CDR3 loop spans 16 amino acids. Trimming removed 7 bases at V and 2 bases at J, with 15 bases between. The DNA for the CDR3 is TGTGCCAGCACCCCAACAGCAGGGACTGGGGCCAACGTCCTGACTTTC. It specifies CASTPTAGTGANVLTF. The full variable domain, in which reference TRBV7-3 and TRBJ2-6 provide the parts outside the CDR3, is GAGVSQTPSNKVTEKGKYVELRCDPISGHTALYWYRQSLGQGPEFLIYFQGTGAADDSGLPNDRFFAVRPEGSVSTLKIQRTERGDSAVYLCASTPTAGTGANVLTFGAGSRLTVL.

The chain couples TRBV7-9 to TRBJ2-2; 8 bases agree with TRBD1. CDR1 is SEHNR, CDR2 FQNEAQ, per germline (reference sequence). V lost 6 bases and J lost 6; bases outside the gene matches: 12. The CDR3 is made up of 16 amino acids. The CDR3 protein is CASRNRQGLTAGELFF. DNA of the CDR3: TGTGCCAGCAGGAACAGACAGGGGCTTACGGCCGGGGAGCTGTTTTTT.

This chain joins TRBV5-5 and TRBJ2-7, with 15 bases fitting TRBD2. Germline V lookup: CDR1 SGHKS, CDR2 YYEKEE (reference sequence). The CDR3 loop spans 16 amino acids. V dropped 3 bases and J dropped 4; count of bases not matched to a gene: 5. The CDR3 loop is CASSSGTSGGIYEQYF. The DNA for the CDR3 is TGTGCCAGCAGCTCAGGGACTAGCGGGGGGATTTACGAGCAGTACTTC. Combining the CDR3 with reference TRBV5-5 and TRBJ2-7 gives the whole variable domain DAGVTQSPTHLIKTRGQQVTLRCSPISGHKSVSWYQQVLGQGPQFIFQYYEKEERGRGNFPDRFSARQFPNYSSELNVNALLLGDSALYLCASSSGTSGGIYEQYFGPGTRLTVT.

The chain combines TRBV5-1 with TRBJ2-1, with D perhaps TRBD1 (5 bases). With 4 bases removed from V and 8 bases from J, the gap between germline ends came to 10 bases. This CDR3 has 12 residues. Germline loops: CDR1 SGHRS, CDR2 YFSETQ. The CDR3 coding sequence is TGCGCCAGCAGCGCAGGGTGGGATGAGCAGTTCTTC. Translation: CASSAGWDEQFF.

This rearrangement joins TRBV10-3 to TRBJ2-3, with 9 bases fitting TRBD2. The CDR3 runs to 17 residues. V lost 3 bases, J lost 4 bases, and 11 bases stayed unmatched. Per the germline V gene, CDR1 is ENHRY and CDR2 is SYGVKD. Here the CDR3 DNA reads TGTGCCATCAGTGAAATCCTAGCGGGGTGGAATGCAGATACGCAGTATTTT. This codes for CAISEILAGWNADTQYF.

This clone was found once. The chain joins TRBV19 to TRBJ1-5; 8 bases align to TRBD1. The V and J ends lost 6 bases and 6 bases, in that order; junction bases with no gene match: 7. From germline, CDR1 is LNHDA and CDR2 SQIVND (reference sequence). This CDR3 has 14 residues. CDR3 coding DNA: TGTGCCAGTAGGAGACAGGGGCGAAGTCAGCCCCAGCATTTT. Amino acid sequence: CASRRQGRSQPQHF.

The V gene is TRBV6-6, the J gene TRBJ1-2; D is uncertain. The CDR3 length is 11 residues. Germline V gene sequence: CDR1 MNHNY, CDR2 SVGAGI (reference sequence). V was shortened by 2 bases and J by 8 bases, with 6 bases between the two germline ends. The CDR3 reads CASSYRRGYTF. Here the CDR3 DNA reads TGTGCCAGCAGTTACAGGCGGGGCTACACCTTC.

This chain links TRBV7-8 with TRBJ2-5; D unresolved. The end of the DNA is better explained by TRBJ2-7, so the J call may be wrong. The CDR3 spans 15 residues. Germline V CDR1 and CDR2: SGHVS, FQNEAQ. The CDR3 region is CASSPYEGINYEQYF. The CDR3 DNA reads as TGTGCCAGCAGCCCTTACGAAGGGATTAACTACGAGCAGTACTTC.

The CDR3 region has the DNA TGCGCCAGCAGCCCTGGTCCGGGTAGCTCCTACGAGCAGTACTTC. This encodes CASSPGPGSSYEQYF. The chain couples TRBV4-3 to TRBJ2-7; D is ambiguous. CDR1 is LGHNA and CDR2 is YSLEER in the germline V gene. The CDR3 spans 15 residues. V lost 4 bases and J 0 bases, leaving 13 bases between the germline ends.

The chain recombines TRBV2 with TRBJ1-4; the match to TRBD1 covers 8 bases. Trimming removed 6 bases from V and 6 bases from J; junction bases left unmatched: 9. The germline gives CDR1 SNHLY, CDR2 FYNNEI. CDR3 length: 15 amino acids. The CDR3 nucleotides read TGTGCCAGCAGACACCCGGACAGGGAAGATGAAAAACTGTTTTTT. Protein: CASRHPDREDEKLFF.